This T cell receptor (beta chain) was observed in a study of cytomegalovirus exposure and HLA in healthy donors. Study information: Both the approximately 120 validation repertoires and the approximately 700 first-cohort repertoires used the same platform, as reported by a later analysis. Study-level findings and limits: Most sequenced TCRs were rare (though some public TCRs occurred in many donors). There were three CMV-associated chains whose specificity for CMV antigens was confirmed in vitro. The classifier was said to identify cytomegalovirus status with high specificity and sensitivity.

In this sample, this clone turned up once. The antigen is unknown. Assay: immunoSEQ multiplex PCR; the TCRdb copy retains only in-frame clones and omits some. The data contain around 140,000 clones, roughly 90% of them singletons. Germline CDR1 reads SGHAT; CDR2 reads FQNNGV. V lost 1 base and J 3 bases, leaving 10 bases between the germline ends. This CDR3 has 15 amino acids. The J gene is TRBJ1-5, the V gene TRBV11-2, with TRBD1 as a possible D gene (6 bases). The specimen sequenced was PBMCs. This TCR came from a young man in good health and CMV-seropositive. The CDR3 region has the DNA TGTGCCAGCAGCTTAGGGAACAGGGTCAATCAGCCCCAGCATTTT. Translating gives CASSLGNRVNQPQHF.